The rows below give T cell receptor beta chains drawn from one sample of a study of T cell responses to AZD1222 COVID-19 vaccine. Sequenced by immunoSEQ multiplex PCR; TCRdb stores in-frame clones only, minus some. The table includes 85,000 to 130,000 clones, approximately 89% detected once. The material was peripheral blood, obtained 28 days after the second dose of the MenACWY control vaccine. These receptors were collected from an adult who received the MenACWY meningococcal vaccine as a control. CDR3s include the opening cysteine and the closing phenylalanine or tryptophan. The D gene is left open where the match is weak. Expanded clones are given a class, and other clones once, few, many or no size at all.

j_call d_call clone_size v_call cdr3_nt cdr3_aa
TRBJ2-5 . once TRBV7-3 TGTGCCAGCAGCCCCCGATTCGCGGCGCGTCAGTACTTC CASSPRFAARQYF
TRBJ2-3 . . TRBV19 TGTGCCAGTAGTAAAAGCACAGATACGCAGTATTTT CASSKSTDTQYF
TRBJ1-1 TRBD1 . TRBV19 TGTGCCACCCGGACAGGGGACACTGAAGCTTTCTTT CATRTGDTEAFF
TRBJ2-1 . . TRBV9 TGTGCCAGCAGCCCACGGGACACAAAAACCTACAATGAGCAGTTCTTC CASSPRDTKTYNEQFF
TRBJ2-3 TRBD2 . TRBV6-5 TGTGCCAGCAGCTCGACTAGCGGGCGAACAGATACGCAGTATTTT CASSSTSGRTDTQYF
TRBJ1-1 TRBD1 . TRBV7-9 TGTGCCAGCAGCCCCAGGGGGTCAAACACTGAAGCTTTCTTT CASSPRGSNTEAFF
TRBJ2-3 . . TRBV13 TGTGCCAGCGGCCCCACAGATACGCAGTATTTT CASGPTDTQYF
TRBJ1-4 TRBD1 . TRBV5-1 TGCGCCAGCAGCTACACCGGGACAGGGAATGAAAAACTGTTTTTT CASSYTGTGNEKLFF
TRBJ2-1 . . TRBV10-3 TGTGCCATCAGTAATTTGACCCTAGCGCCGATCCGCTCCTACAATGAGCAGTTCTTC CAISNLTLAPIRSYNEQFF
TRBJ1-5 . few TRBV23-1 TGCGCCAGCAGTCAAAAGGGGGAAGGGAGGGCTGACTATAGCAATCAGCCCCAGCATTTT CASSQKGEGRADYSNQPQHF
TRBJ2-2 . once TRBV11-2 TGTGCCAGCAGCTTATACCGGGCCGACACCGGGGAGCTGTTTTTT CASSLYRADTGELFF
TRBJ1-5 . . TRBV24-1 TGTGCCACCAGTGAGGCAGGGTTACAACGGCCCCAGCATTTT CATSEAGLQRPQHF
TRBJ2-1 . . TRBV24-1 TGTGCCACCAGTGATTTGCGTATCGGGGTCCAGTTCTTC CATSDLRIGVQFF